The clone carrying this T cell receptor beta chain has a handful of counts. Antigen specificity is unknown. The CDR3 totals 14 residues. CDR1 is SGHTA and CDR2 is FQGNSA in the germline V gene. Trimming pared 1 base from V and 13 bases from J, leaving 17 bases between. The data were obtained in a study of cytomegalovirus exposure and HLA in healthy donors. Study-wide findings and caveats: Follow-up analysis found HLA locus-dependent TCR association rates, highest for DRB1 and lowest for HLA-C. Among the sequence variants, a highly shared cluster was likely an artifact of sequencing.

The PCR had 60 Vbeta and 13 Jbeta primers. Per the study methods: An analysis performed later counted around 86 million unique TCR beta chains (roughly 9.9 million of them shared). Assay: immunoSEQ multiplex PCR; the TCRdb copy retains only in-frame clones and omits some. The V and J calls and clone size are taken from that table; D and trimming were inferred from the DNA. The table records a few hundred thousand clones, roughly 80% of them present only once. The origin of this receptor is a girl aged 5-17 years in good health and CMV-seronegative. Sequencing was performed on PBMCs. J is TRBJ2-1 and V is TRBV7-2; a weak D match, TRBD1 (5 bases). The CDR3 DNA follows: TGTGCCAGCAGCTTAGAGGGGCGTGAGGTAAGACAGTTCTTC. It translates to CASSLEGREVRQFF.